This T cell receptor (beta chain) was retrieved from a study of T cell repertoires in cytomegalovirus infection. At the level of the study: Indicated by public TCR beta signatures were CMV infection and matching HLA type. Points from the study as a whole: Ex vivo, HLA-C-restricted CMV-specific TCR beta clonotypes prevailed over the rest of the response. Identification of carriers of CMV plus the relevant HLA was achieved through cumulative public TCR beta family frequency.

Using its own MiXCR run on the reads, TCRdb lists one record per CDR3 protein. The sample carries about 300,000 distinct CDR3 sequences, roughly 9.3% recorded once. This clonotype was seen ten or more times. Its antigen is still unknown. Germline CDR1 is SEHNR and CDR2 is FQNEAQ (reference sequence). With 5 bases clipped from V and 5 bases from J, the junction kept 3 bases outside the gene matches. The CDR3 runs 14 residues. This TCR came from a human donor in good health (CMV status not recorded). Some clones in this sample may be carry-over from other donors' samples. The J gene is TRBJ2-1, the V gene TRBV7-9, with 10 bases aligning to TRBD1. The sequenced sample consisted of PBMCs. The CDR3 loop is CASSPGTGDNEQFF. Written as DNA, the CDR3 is TGTGCCAGCAGCCCCGGGACAGGGGACAATGAGCAGTTCTTC.